This passage covers 2 T cell receptor beta chains from one sample sequenced in a study of blood T cell repertoires in COVID-19. Generated by immunoSEQ multiplex PCR, the TCRdb table keeps only in-frame clones and is missing some. The sample yields some 110,000 clones, roughly 90% seen once. Source material: peripheral blood. The receptors derive from a human donor in a cohort sampled during active COVID-19.

In its sample, this clone was seen once. The chain carries TRBV14 and TRBJ1-4; unclear D gene. Trimming took off 1 base at V and 0 bases at J, with 6 bases between the two ends. CDR1 SGHDN and CDR2 FVKESK come from the germline V gene. This CDR3 is 15 amino acids long. As DNA, the CDR3 is TGTGCCAGCAGCCAAGGAGTTACAACTAATGAAAAACTGTTTTTT. Amino acids: CASSQGVTTNEKLFF.

The J gene is TRBJ2-7, the V gene TRBV27; TRBD1 aligns across 8 bases. J lost 5 bases, V lost 5 bases, and 8 bases had no gene match. Germline lookup yields CDR1 MNHEY and CDR2 SMNVEV (reference sequence). The CDR3 sequence is 14 residues long. The CDR3 loop is CASSTSTGDHEQYF. In nucleotides, the CDR3 is TGTGCCAGCAGTACATCGACAGGGGACCACGAGCAGTACTTC.